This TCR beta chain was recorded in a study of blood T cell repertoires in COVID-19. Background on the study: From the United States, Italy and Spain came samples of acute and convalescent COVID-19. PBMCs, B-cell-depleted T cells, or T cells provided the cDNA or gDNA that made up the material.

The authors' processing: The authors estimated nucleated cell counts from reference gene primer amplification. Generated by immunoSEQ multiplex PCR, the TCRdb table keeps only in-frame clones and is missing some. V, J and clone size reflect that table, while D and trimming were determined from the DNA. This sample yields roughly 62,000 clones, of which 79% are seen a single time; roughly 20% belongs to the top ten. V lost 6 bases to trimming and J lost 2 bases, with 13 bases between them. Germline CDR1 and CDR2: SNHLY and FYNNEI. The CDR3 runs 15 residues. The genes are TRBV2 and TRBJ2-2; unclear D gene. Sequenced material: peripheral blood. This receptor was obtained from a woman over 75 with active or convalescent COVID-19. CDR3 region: CASSRIGRNTGELFF. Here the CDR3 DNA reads TGTGCCAGCAGCAGGATCGGCAGAAACACCGGGGAGCTGTTTTTT.